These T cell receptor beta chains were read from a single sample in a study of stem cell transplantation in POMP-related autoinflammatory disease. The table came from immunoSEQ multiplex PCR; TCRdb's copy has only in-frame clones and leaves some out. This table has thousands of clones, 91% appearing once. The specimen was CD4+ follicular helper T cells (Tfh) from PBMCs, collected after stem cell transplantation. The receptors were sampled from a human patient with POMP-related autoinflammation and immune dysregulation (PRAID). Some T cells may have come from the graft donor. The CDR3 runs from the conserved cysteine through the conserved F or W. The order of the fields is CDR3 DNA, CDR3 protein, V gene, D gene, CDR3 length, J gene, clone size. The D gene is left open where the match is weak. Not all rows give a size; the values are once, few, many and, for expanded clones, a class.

CDR3nt: TGTGCCATCAGTGAATCCGGACAGGACTATGGCTACACCTTC
CDR3aa: CAISESGQDYGYTF
v_gene: TRBV10-3
d_gene: TRBD1
len: 14
j_gene: TRBJ1-2
abundance: -

CDR3nt: TGTGCCAGCAGCTTAGGGGACAGTCCCGAAGCTTTCTTT
CDR3aa: CASSLGDSPEAFF
v_gene: TRBV11-3
d_gene: TRBD1
len: 13
j_gene: TRBJ1-1
abundance: -

CDR3nt: TGTGCCAGAAGGGGGTTGGGACAAACGAACACCGGGGAGCTGTTTTTT
CDR3aa: CARRGLGQTNTGELFF
v_gene: TRBV27
d_gene: -
len: 16
j_gene: TRBJ2-2
abundance: -

CDR3nt: TGTGCCAGCAGTTTTGTGACAGATACGCAGTATTTT
CDR3aa: CASSFVTDTQYF
v_gene: TRBV12-3/TRBV12-4
d_gene: -
len: 12
j_gene: TRBJ2-3
abundance: -

CDR3nt: TGTGCCAGCAGCCAGGCAGGACTCCTGCGGTATTTT
CDR3aa: CASSQAGLLRYF
v_gene: TRBV14
d_gene: -
len: 12
j_gene: TRBJ2-3
abundance: -

CDR3nt: TGTGCCAGCAGCTTGGATCTCGGCGGGGGGGCGAGCACAGATACGCAGTATTTT
CDR3aa: CASSLDLGGGASTDTQYF
v_gene: TRBV5-4
d_gene: TRBD2
len: 18
j_gene: TRBJ2-3
abundance: -

CDR3nt: TGCGCCAGCAGCTGGACACAGGGGATCTATGGCTACACCTTC
CDR3aa: CASSWTQGIYGYTF
v_gene: TRBV5-1
d_gene: TRBD1
len: 14
j_gene: TRBJ1-2
abundance: -

CDR3nt: TGTGCCAGCAGCCCCAGGACTGGGTTTCTCTTCTACAATGAGCAGTTCTTC
CDR3aa: CASSPRTGFLFYNEQFF
v_gene: TRBV7-9
d_gene: -
len: 17
j_gene: TRBJ2-1
abundance: once

CDR3nt: TGTGCCACCAGTGATCCGGGCTTCAATGAGCAGTTCTTC
CDR3aa: CATSDPGFNEQFF
v_gene: TRBV24-1
d_gene: -
len: 13
j_gene: TRBJ2-1
abundance: once

CDR3nt: TGTGCCAGCACCCGGGACAGGAAAGGGGCAGATACGCAGTATTTT
CDR3aa: CASTRDRKGADTQYF
v_gene: TRBV2
d_gene: TRBD1
len: 15
j_gene: TRBJ2-3
abundance: -

CDR3nt: TGTGCCAGCAGCCCCTTGGCACCGAATCAGCCCCAGCATTTT
CDR3aa: CASSPLAPNQPQHF
v_gene: TRBV7-9
d_gene: -
len: 14
j_gene: TRBJ1-5
abundance: -

CDR3nt: TGTGCCAGCAGTACCGGGAAAGCTAACTATGGCTACACCTTC
CDR3aa: CASSTGKANYGYTF
v_gene: TRBV6-5
d_gene: -
len: 14
j_gene: TRBJ1-2
abundance: -

CDR3nt: TGTGCCAGCAGTTTATCCGGGGATAAGCTGTTTTTT
CDR3aa: CASSLSGDKLFF
v_gene: TRBV28
d_gene: -
len: 12
j_gene: TRBJ2-2
abundance: -

CDR3nt: TGTGCCAGCAGGCAACAGGATGCTGAGCAGTTCTTC
CDR3aa: CASRQQDAEQFF
v_gene: TRBV2
d_gene: -
len: 12
j_gene: TRBJ2-1
abundance: -

CDR3nt: TGTGCCAGCAGTTTGGGGACTAGTGTATCTCAGTATTTT
CDR3aa: CASSLGTSVSQYF
v_gene: TRBV12-3/TRBV12-4
d_gene: TRBD2
len: 13
j_gene: TRBJ2-3
abundance: -

CDR3nt: TGTGCTAGTAGTACAGGGGCGACCTACGAGCAGTACTTC
CDR3aa: CASSTGATYEQYF
v_gene: TRBV12-5
d_gene: TRBD1
len: 13
j_gene: TRBJ2-7
abundance: -

CDR3nt: TGCGCCAGCAGCTTACGACTAAACACAGATACGCAGTATTTT
CDR3aa: CASSLRLNTDTQYF
v_gene: TRBV5-1
d_gene: -
len: 14
j_gene: TRBJ2-3
abundance: -

CDR3nt: TGTGCCAGCGGCGGGGCGGGGGTGCGCCCAGATACGCAGTATTTT
CDR3aa: CASGGAGVRPDTQYF
v_gene: TRBV6-5
d_gene: TRBD2
len: 15
j_gene: TRBJ2-3
abundance: -

CDR3nt: TGTGCCAGCAGTCGAAGCGGGGGGGCCATAGATACGCAGTATTTT
CDR3aa: CASSRSGGAIDTQYF
v_gene: TRBV27
d_gene: TRBD2
len: 15
j_gene: TRBJ2-3
abundance: -

CDR3nt: TGTGCCAGCAGGGGACTAGCGGGATCCAATGAGCAGTTCTTC
CDR3aa: CASRGLAGSNEQFF
v_gene: TRBV27
d_gene: TRBD2
len: 14
j_gene: TRBJ2-1
abundance: -

CDR3nt: TGTGCCAGCAGTGAGGACAGGGCTTATCAGCCCCAGCATTTT
CDR3aa: CASSEDRAYQPQHF
v_gene: TRBV2
d_gene: TRBD1
len: 14
j_gene: TRBJ1-5
abundance: -

CDR3nt: TGTGCCAGCAGCTTGCGGGAGCCAGATACGCAGTATTTT
CDR3aa: CASSLREPDTQYF
v_gene: TRBV7-7
d_gene: TRBD2
len: 13
j_gene: TRBJ2-3
abundance: -

CDR3nt: TGTGCCATCAGTGACACTAGCGGAGGGGCTGGGGAGCTGTTTTTT
CDR3aa: CAISDTSGGAGELFF
v_gene: TRBV10-3
d_gene: TRBD2
len: 15
j_gene: TRBJ2-2
abundance: once

CDR3nt: TGCGCCAGCAGTGAGTGGGGGGGAGAGTTTCAAGAGACCCAGTACTTC
CDR3aa: CASSEWGGEFQETQYF
v_gene: TRBV10-2
d_gene: TRBD2
len: 16
j_gene: TRBJ2-5
abundance: -

CDR3nt: TGTGCCAGTAGTAAAGTGCCGGATGGCACCACGCACAATGAGCAGTTCTTC
CDR3aa: CASSKVPDGTTHNEQFF
v_gene: TRBV19
d_gene: -
len: 17
j_gene: TRBJ2-1
abundance: -

CDR3nt: TGTGCCAGTAGCTCAAATCACCGTTTGGAGACCCAGTACTTC
CDR3aa: CASSSNHRLETQYF
v_gene: TRBV19
d_gene: -
len: 14
j_gene: TRBJ2-5
abundance: -

CDR3nt: TGCGCCAGCAGCCCTGTGGAGGGAAGGGCCTCTGGAAACACCATATATTTT
CDR3aa: CASSPVEGRASGNTIYF
v_gene: TRBV5-1
d_gene: -
len: 17
j_gene: TRBJ1-3
abundance: -

CDR3nt: TGTGCGGACAGCATGACTTTGTCCGGGGAGCTGTTTTTT
CDR3aa: CADSMTLSGELFF
v_gene: TRBV11-2
d_gene: -
len: 13
j_gene: TRBJ2-2
abundance: -

CDR3nt: TGTGCCAGCAGCTCACAGACCTCGGAGAAAGCTTTCTTT
CDR3aa: CASSSQTSEKAFF
v_gene: TRBV3-1/TRBV3-2
d_gene: -
len: 13
j_gene: TRBJ1-1
abundance: -

CDR3nt: TGTGCCAGCAGTGAACGGACAGGGGGCTTTTCACCCCTCCACTTT
CDR3aa: CASSERTGGFSPLHF
v_gene: TRBV6-1
d_gene: TRBD1
len: 15
j_gene: TRBJ1-6
abundance: once

CDR3nt: TGTGCCAGCTCACCCATACAGGAATTTGACACTGAAGCTTTCTTT
CDR3aa: CASSPIQEFDTEAFF
v_gene: TRBV18
d_gene: -
len: 15
j_gene: TRBJ1-1
abundance: -

CDR3nt: TGTGCCAGCAGCCAAGTCCCAGGGGCCGGCGAGCAGTACTTC
CDR3aa: CASSQVPGAGEQYF
v_gene: TRBV3-1/TRBV3-2
d_gene: -
len: 14
j_gene: TRBJ2-7
abundance: -

CDR3nt: TGTGCCAGCAGCTTACCGACAGGGGGCACAGATACGCAGTATTTT
CDR3aa: CASSLPTGGTDTQYF
v_gene: TRBV7-3
d_gene: TRBD1
len: 15
j_gene: TRBJ2-3
abundance: -

CDR3nt: TGTGCCAGCAGTTTAGTAACTCGCCCGGACTATGGCTACACCTTC
CDR3aa: CASSLVTRPDYGYTF
v_gene: TRBV28
d_gene: -
len: 15
j_gene: TRBJ1-2
abundance: -

CDR3nt: TGCGCCAGCAGCTTGGTGGCCGGGGAGCTGTTTTTT
CDR3aa: CASSLVAGELFF
v_gene: TRBV5-1
d_gene: -
len: 12
j_gene: TRBJ2-2
abundance: -

CDR3nt: TGTGCCAGCAGTTTAGGGCTAGCGGGGGCTAAAGAGACCCAGTACTTC
CDR3aa: CASSLGLAGAKETQYF
v_gene: TRBV27
d_gene: TRBD2
len: 16
j_gene: TRBJ2-5
abundance: -

CDR3nt: TGTGCCAGCAGCGACTCGGGGCTAAACACCGGGGAGCTGTTTTTT
CDR3aa: CASSDSGLNTGELFF
v_gene: TRBV11-3
d_gene: -
len: 15
j_gene: TRBJ2-2
abundance: -

CDR3nt: TGTGCCAGCCGACTTCGGGTGGGTTCACCCCTCCACTTT
CDR3aa: CASRLRVGSPLHF
v_gene: TRBV25-1
d_gene: -
len: 13
j_gene: TRBJ1-6
abundance: once

CDR3nt: TGCGCCAGCAGCTTATCAGGGTGGGGGAACACTGAAGCTTTCTTT
CDR3aa: CASSLSGWGNTEAFF
v_gene: TRBV5-1
d_gene: -
len: 15
j_gene: TRBJ1-1
abundance: -

CDR3nt: TGTGCCAGCAGTTTAGGAGGGGGTACCTATGGCTACACCTTC
CDR3aa: CASSLGGGTYGYTF
v_gene: TRBV28
d_gene: -
len: 14
j_gene: TRBJ1-2
abundance: -

CDR3nt: TGTGCCAGTAGGTCCACCGGGGAGCTGTTTTTT
CDR3aa: CASRSTGELFF
v_gene: TRBV19
d_gene: -
len: 11
j_gene: TRBJ2-2
abundance: once

CDR3nt: TGTGCCAGCAGTTCCGGACAGGGTACATTCACTGAAGCTTTCTTT
CDR3aa: CASSSGQGTFTEAFF
v_gene: TRBV6-5
d_gene: TRBD1
len: 15
j_gene: TRBJ1-1
abundance: -

CDR3nt: TGTGCCAGCAGCTTAAACTATGGCTACACCTTC
CDR3aa: CASSLNYGYTF
v_gene: TRBV13
d_gene: -
len: 11
j_gene: TRBJ1-2
abundance: -

CDR3nt: TGTGCCAGCAGTTACGGGACATCAAGGTACGAGCAGTACTTC
CDR3aa: CASSYGTSRYEQYF
v_gene: TRBV6-6
d_gene: -
len: 14
j_gene: TRBJ2-7
abundance: -

CDR3nt: TGTGCCTGGAGACAAACGGGGGGGCCAGGAAACACCATATATTTT
CDR3aa: CAWRQTGGPGNTIYF
v_gene: TRBV30
d_gene: -
len: 15
j_gene: TRBJ1-3
abundance: -

CDR3nt: TGTGCCAGCAGTTACGCCAGGGGAAATAATTCACCCCTCCACTTT
CDR3aa: CASSYARGNNSPLHF
v_gene: TRBV6-5
d_gene: -
len: 15
j_gene: TRBJ1-6
abundance: -

CDR3nt: TGTGCCAGCTCACCATTGGCTAGCGGAGCCGGGGAGACCCAGTACTTC
CDR3aa: CASSPLASGAGETQYF
v_gene: TRBV18
d_gene: TRBD2
len: 16
j_gene: TRBJ2-5
abundance: -

CDR3nt: TGTGCCAGCTCACCAGTGTCTACAGGGGATACAGGAAACACCATATATTTT
CDR3aa: CASSPVSTGDTGNTIYF
v_gene: TRBV18
d_gene: TRBD1
len: 17
j_gene: TRBJ1-3
abundance: -

CDR3nt: TGTGCCAGCAGTTTATCGGGGACAGGCTATGGCTACACCTTC
CDR3aa: CASSLSGTGYGYTF
v_gene: TRBV27
d_gene: TRBD1
len: 14
j_gene: TRBJ1-2
abundance: -

CDR3nt: TGTGCCAGCAGCTTAGCTAGACAAGACCTCTATGGCTACACCTTC
CDR3aa: CASSLARQDLYGYTF
v_gene: TRBV7-2
d_gene: -
len: 15
j_gene: TRBJ1-2
abundance: once

CDR3nt: TGCGCCAGCAGCTTGGAGAATTCACCCCTCCACTTT
CDR3aa: CASSLENSPLHF
v_gene: TRBV5-1
d_gene: -
len: 12
j_gene: TRBJ1-6
abundance: -

CDR3nt: TGTGCCAGTAGTGTCTTCGGCAGGGCTACGGCTGGGGCCAACGTCCTGACTTTC
CDR3aa: CASSVFGRATAGANVLTF
v_gene: TRBV19
d_gene: -
len: 18
j_gene: TRBJ2-6
abundance: once

CDR3nt: TGCGCCAGCAGCTTGGAGACAGCGAACACCGGGGAGCTGTTTTTT
CDR3aa: CASSLETANTGELFF
v_gene: TRBV5-1
d_gene: -
len: 15
j_gene: TRBJ2-2
abundance: -

CDR3nt: TGTGCCAGCAGCTTACTAGCGGGAGCCGGTGAGCAGTTCTTC
CDR3aa: CASSLLAGAGEQFF
v_gene: TRBV5-4
d_gene: TRBD2
len: 14
j_gene: TRBJ2-1
abundance: -

CDR3nt: TGTGCCAGCAGTACGAGCGTAAATGAGCAGTTCTTC
CDR3aa: CASSTSVNEQFF
v_gene: TRBV2
d_gene: -
len: 12
j_gene: TRBJ2-1
abundance: few